The 12 T cell receptor beta chains below all came from one sample that was sequenced in a study of cytomegalovirus exposure and HLA in healthy donors. The PCR ran on 60 Vbeta and 13 Jbeta primers. Only in-frame clones appear in the TCRdb table, and some are missing; sequencing was by immunoSEQ multiplex PCR. The sample holds tens of thousands of clones, more than 60% seen once. Sample: PBMCs. Receptor source: a man aged 45-65 years in good health and CMV-seropositive.

This clone has a handful of counts. The chain is built from TRBV19 and TRBJ2-1; D possibly corresponds to TRBD2 (7 bases). The germline V and J ends were trimmed by 3 bases and 0 bases, with 18 bases remaining between them. The CDR3 is 18 amino acids. Germline V gene lookup returns CDR1 LNHDA and CDR2 SQIVND (reference sequence). DNA for the CDR3: TGTGCCAGTAGTATTGAGGGGGGGGGATATACCTCCTACAATGAGCAGTTCTTC. Its protein product is CASSIEGGGYTSYNEQFF. The whole variable domain, filled in from reference TRBV19 and TRBJ2-1, reads DGGITQSPKYLFRKEGQNVTLSCEQNLNHDAMYWYRQDPGQGLRLIYYSQIVNDFQKGDIAEGYSVSREKKESFPLTVTSAQKNPTAFYLCASSIEGGGYTSYNEQFFGPGTRLTVL.

The J gene is TRBJ2-3, the V gene TRBV6-5; possible D gene TRBD1, 6 bases. The CDR3 sequence is 15 residues long. V dropped 6 bases and J dropped 3 bases, with 16 bases sitting between them. Germline CDR1 reads MNHEY; CDR2 reads SVGAGI. CDR3 in DNA: TGTGCCAGCAGGGCGAGGGGGAGAGGAACAGATACGCAGTATTTT. This gives the protein CASRARGRGTDTQYF.

The chain couples TRBV4-1 to TRBJ2-5, with a tentative D call TRBD2 (6 bases). Per the germline V gene, CDR1 is MGHRA and CDR2 is YSYEKL. V lost 8 bases to trimming and J lost 1 base, with 17 bases between them. The CDR3 sequence is 15 residues long. Here the CDR3 reads CASRTAGWGQETQYF. The CDR3 DNA follows: TGCGCCAGCCGTACGGCGGGATGGGGCCAAGAGACCCAGTACTTC.

The CDR3: CASSSAREGTEAFF. In DNA form, the CDR3 reads TGTGCCAGTAGTTCAGCCCGGGAGGGGACTGAAGCTTTCTTT. The chain has TRBV19 and TRBJ1-1; TRBD1 is a possible D gene (5 bases). Trimming left V 5 bases short and J 5 bases short, with 15 bases between. The CDR3 has 14 amino acids. Germline assignment: CDR1 LNHDA and CDR2 SQIVND (reference sequence).

This clone was seen a handful of times. The chain joins TRBV5-6 to TRBJ1-2; 10 nucleotides agree with TRBD1. V trimming: 2 bases; J trimming: 8 bases; junction bases outside the gene matches: 12. From germline, CDR1 is SGHDT and CDR2 YYEEEE. CDR3 length: 16 residues. CDR3 residues: CASSLTGTGVVGGYTF. The CDR3 region has the DNA TGTGCCAGCAGCTTAACCGGGACAGGGGTCGTCGGCGGCTACACCTTC.

This clone has just one count. The chain carries TRBV29-1 and TRBJ1-2, with D maybe TRBD1 (6 bases). The CDR3 totals 14 residues. V was trimmed by 6 bases and J by 4 bases, leaving 18 bases between them. Germline V gene lookup returns CDR1 SQVTM and CDR2 ANQGSEA. For the CDR3, the DNA is TGCAGCGTCAACCCGAAGGGGGAGGGCTATGGCTACACCTTC. As protein: CSVNPKGEGYGYTF.

The rearrangement joins TRBV11-1 to TRBJ2-7; TRBD1 matches 8 bases. This CDR3 has 16 amino acids. V shed 5 bases, J shed 1 base, and the junction held 10 bases outside the gene matches. The germline CDR1 and CDR2 sequences are SGHAT and FQDESV (reference sequence). CDR3 in DNA: TGTGCCAGCAGCCCCCCTTCTCAGGGGGCGTCCTACGAGCAGTACTTC. It yields the protein CASSPPSQGASYEQYF.

V and J are TRBV7-2 and TRBJ2-7; a weak D match, TRBD1 (6 bases). Germline loops: CDR1 SGHTA, CDR2 FQGNSA. Trimming left V 7 bases short and J 6 bases short, with 19 bases between. The CDR3 length is 14 residues. The CDR3 DNA reads as TGTGCCAGCAACACACAGGGTCCGGGGAGCGAGCAGTACTTC. It encodes CASNTQGPGSEQYF.

This chain connects TRBV4-1 to TRBJ2-3, with D perhaps TRBD2 (6 bases). The CDR3 contains 17 residues. Between the trimmed V and J ends, which lost 0 bases and 6 bases, there was a span of 19 bases. Per germline, CDR1 MGHRA and CDR2 YSYEKL. CDR3: CASSQDWGGATLDTQYF. In DNA, the CDR3 is TGCGCCAGCAGCCAAGATTGGGGAGGAGCCACTTTGGATACGCAGTATTTT.

V gene TRBV10-1 combines with J gene TRBJ2-7, with 9 bases that match TRBD1. The length of the CDR3 is 18 residues. Germline V lookup: CDR1 WNHNN, CDR2 SYGVQD (reference sequence). V trimming: 4 bases; J trimming: 2 bases; junction bases outside the gene matches: 15. This CDR3 is CASSVGLLRGQGTYEQYF. The CDR3 DNA reads as TGCGCCAGCAGTGTAGGCCTTTTAAGGGGACAGGGCACCTACGAGCAGTACTTC.

V and J are TRBV6-5 and TRBJ1-2; D is possibly TRBD1 (6 bases). CDR1 is MNHEY and CDR2 is SVGAGI in the germline V gene. The CDR3 sequence is 16 residues long. Between the trimmed V and J ends, which lost 0 bases and 4 bases, there was a span of 15 bases. As DNA, the CDR3 is TGTGCCAGCAGTTACTCGACCGGGACACCACTCTATGGCTACACCTTC. Translation gives CASSYSTGTPLYGYTF.

The chain is built from TRBV6-1 and TRBJ1-2, with 7 bases aligning to TRBD1. Germline-derived CDR1 and CDR2 are MNHNS and SASEGT. V lost 5 bases and J lost 7; bases outside the gene matches: 4. The CDR3 has 12 residues. In DNA form, the CDR3 reads TGTGCCAGCAGTCGACAGGGAAGTGGCTACACCTTC. Amino acids: CASSRQGSGYTF.